Below, one T cell receptor beta chain is given with its context. The data belong to a study of T cells after somatic rescue of genetic block. Sequencing used immunoSEQ multiplex PCR; TCRdb keeps in-frame clones, though not all of them. The data hold over 95,000 clones, with about 90% observed a single time. Germline trimming cut 3 bases from V and 3 bases from J; bases unmatched to any gene: 5. Germline V gene sequence: CDR1 LNHDA, CDR2 SQIVND (reference sequence). The CDR3 totals 16 residues. The specimen was peripheral blood mononuclear cells (PBMCs). The rearrangement uses TRBV19 and TRBJ2-3; 11 bases agree with TRBD2. The receptor was isolated from a woman aged 18-29 years. CDR3: CASSIGGTSGTDTQYF. CDR3 DNA sequence: TGTGCCAGTAGTATTGGTGGGACTAGCGGAACAGATACGCAGTATTTT. The entire variable domain, with the rest obtained from reference TRBV19 and TRBJ2-3, is as follows: DGGITQSPKYLFRKEGQNVTLSCEQNLNHDAMYWYRQDPGQGLRLIYYSQIVNDFQKGDIAEGYSVSREKKESFPLTVTSAQKNPTAFYLCASSIGGTSGTDTQYFGPGTRLTVL.